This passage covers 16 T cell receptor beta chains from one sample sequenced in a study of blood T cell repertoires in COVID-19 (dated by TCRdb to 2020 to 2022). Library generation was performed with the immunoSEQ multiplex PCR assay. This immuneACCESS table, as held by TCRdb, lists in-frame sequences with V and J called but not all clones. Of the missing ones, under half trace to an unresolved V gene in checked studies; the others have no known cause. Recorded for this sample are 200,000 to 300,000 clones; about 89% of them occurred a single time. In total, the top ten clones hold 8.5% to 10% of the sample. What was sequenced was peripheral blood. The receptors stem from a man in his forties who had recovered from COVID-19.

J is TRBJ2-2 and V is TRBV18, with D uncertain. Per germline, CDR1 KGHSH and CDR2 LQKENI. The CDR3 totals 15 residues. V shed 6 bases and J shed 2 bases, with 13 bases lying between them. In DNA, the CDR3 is TGTGCCAGCTCGCCTTCTTACTTAAACACCGGGGAGCTGTTTTTT. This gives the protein CASSPSYLNTGELFF.

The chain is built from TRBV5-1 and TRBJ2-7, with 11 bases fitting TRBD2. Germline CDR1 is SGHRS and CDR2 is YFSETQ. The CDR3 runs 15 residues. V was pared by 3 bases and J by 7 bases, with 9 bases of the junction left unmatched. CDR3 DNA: TGCGCCAGCAGCTCGGGACTAGCGGCCACGGGGGAGCAGTACTTC. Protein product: CASSSGLAATGEQYF.

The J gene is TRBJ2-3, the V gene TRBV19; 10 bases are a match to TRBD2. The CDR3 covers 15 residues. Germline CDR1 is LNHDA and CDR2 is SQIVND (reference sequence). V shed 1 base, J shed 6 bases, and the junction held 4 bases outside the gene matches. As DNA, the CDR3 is TGTGCCAGTAGTATAGTAGGAGCGGGAGGGGATACGCAGTATTTT. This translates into CASSIVGAGGDTQYF.

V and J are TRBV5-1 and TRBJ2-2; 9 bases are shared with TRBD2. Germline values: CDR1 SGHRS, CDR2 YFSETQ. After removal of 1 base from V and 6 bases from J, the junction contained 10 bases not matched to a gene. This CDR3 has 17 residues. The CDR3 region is CASSLLGGLAIAGELFF. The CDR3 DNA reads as TGCGCCAGCAGCTTGCTCGGGGGACTAGCTATCGCCGGGGAGCTGTTTTTT. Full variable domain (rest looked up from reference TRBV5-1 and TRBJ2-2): KAGVTQTPRYLIKTRGQQVTLSCSPISGHRSVSWYQQTPGQGLQFLFEYFSETQRNKGNFPGRFSGRQFSNSRSEMNVSTLELGDSALYLCASSLLGGLAIAGELFFGEGSRLTVL.

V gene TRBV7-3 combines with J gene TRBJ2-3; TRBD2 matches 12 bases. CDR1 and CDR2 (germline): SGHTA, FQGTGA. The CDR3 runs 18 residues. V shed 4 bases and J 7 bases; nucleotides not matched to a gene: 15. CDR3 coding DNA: TGTGCCAGCAGCTACGGCGCCCGGGGACTAGCGGGCCTCCATACGCAGTATTTT. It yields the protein CASSYGARGLAGLHTQYF.

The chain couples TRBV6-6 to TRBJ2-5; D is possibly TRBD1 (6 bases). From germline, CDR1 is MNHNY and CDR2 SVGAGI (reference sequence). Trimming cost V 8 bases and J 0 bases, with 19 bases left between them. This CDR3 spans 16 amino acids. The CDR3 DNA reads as TGTGCCAGCGCAGGTGGGGGCACATCGTACCAAGAGACCCAGTACTTC. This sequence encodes CASAGGGTSYQETQYF.

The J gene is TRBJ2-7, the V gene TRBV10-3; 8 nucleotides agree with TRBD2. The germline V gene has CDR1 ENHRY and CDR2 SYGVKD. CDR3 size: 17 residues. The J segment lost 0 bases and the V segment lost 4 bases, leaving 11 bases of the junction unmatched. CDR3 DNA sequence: TGTGCCATCAGTGCCTACGCGGGAGGCCCGAGCTCCTACGAGCAGTACTTC. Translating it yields CAISAYAGGPSSYEQYF.

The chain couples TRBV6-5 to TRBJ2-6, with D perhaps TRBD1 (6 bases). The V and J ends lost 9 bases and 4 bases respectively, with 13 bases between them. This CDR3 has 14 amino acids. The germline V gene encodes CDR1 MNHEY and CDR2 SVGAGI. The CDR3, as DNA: TGTGCCAGTTTACAGGGCGCCGGGGCCAACGTCCTGACTTTC. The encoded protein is CASLQGAGANVLTF.

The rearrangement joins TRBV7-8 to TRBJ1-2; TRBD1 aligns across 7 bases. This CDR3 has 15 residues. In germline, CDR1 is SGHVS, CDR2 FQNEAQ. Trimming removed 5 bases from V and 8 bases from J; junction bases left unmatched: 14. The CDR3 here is CASSPEGQRGIGYTF. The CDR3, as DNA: TGTGCCAGCAGCCCCGAGGGACAGAGGGGAATCGGCTACACCTTC.

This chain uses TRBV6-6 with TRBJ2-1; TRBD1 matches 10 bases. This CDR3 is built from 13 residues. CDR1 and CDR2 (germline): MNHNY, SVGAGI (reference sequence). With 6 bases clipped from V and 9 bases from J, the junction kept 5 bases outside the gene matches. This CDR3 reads CASRLDRGGEQFF. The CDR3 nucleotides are TGTGCCAGCAGGCTGGACAGGGGGGGTGAGCAGTTCTTC.

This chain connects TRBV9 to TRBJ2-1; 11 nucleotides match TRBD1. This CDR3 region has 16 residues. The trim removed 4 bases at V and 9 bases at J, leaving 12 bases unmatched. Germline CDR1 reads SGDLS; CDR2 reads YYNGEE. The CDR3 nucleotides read TGTGCCAGCAGCCGCCCCGGACAGGGGGCGCGTGGTGAGCAGTTCTTC. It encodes CASSRPGQGARGEQFF.

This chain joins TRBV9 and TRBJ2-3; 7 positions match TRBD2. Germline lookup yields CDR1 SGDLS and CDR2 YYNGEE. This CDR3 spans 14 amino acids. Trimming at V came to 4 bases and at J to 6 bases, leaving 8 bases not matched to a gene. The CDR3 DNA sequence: TGTGCCAGCAGCCCAAGACTAGCTTCCGATACGCAGTATTTT. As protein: CASSPRLASDTQYF.

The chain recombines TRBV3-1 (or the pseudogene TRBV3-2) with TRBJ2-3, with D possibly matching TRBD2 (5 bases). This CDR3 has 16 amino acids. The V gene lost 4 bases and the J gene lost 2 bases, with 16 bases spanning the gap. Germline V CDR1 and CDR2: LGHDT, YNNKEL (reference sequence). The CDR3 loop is CASSRTGKPVTDTQYF. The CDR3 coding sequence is TGTGCCAGCAGCCGAACCGGGAAGCCGGTCACAGATACGCAGTATTTT.

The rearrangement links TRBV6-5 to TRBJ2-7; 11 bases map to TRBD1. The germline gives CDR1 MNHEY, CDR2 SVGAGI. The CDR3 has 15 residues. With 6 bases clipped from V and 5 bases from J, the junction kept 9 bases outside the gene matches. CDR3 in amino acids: CASSNYGQGANEQYF. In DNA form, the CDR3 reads TGTGCCAGCAGCAATTACGGACAGGGGGCCAACGAGCAGTACTTC.

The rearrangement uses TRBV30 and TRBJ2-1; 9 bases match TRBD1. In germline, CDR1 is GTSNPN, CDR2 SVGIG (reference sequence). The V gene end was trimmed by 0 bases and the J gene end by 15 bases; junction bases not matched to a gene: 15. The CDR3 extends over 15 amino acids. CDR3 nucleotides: TGTGCCTGGAGTGTCGGGGACAGGGACCTTGAGGCTCGGTTCTTC. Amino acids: CAWSVGDRDLEARFF.

The CDR3 sequence is CAISDPGSSPIFDYGYTF. As DNA, the CDR3 is TGTGCCATCAGTGATCCGGGATCGTCTCCCATTTTCGACTATGGCTACACCTTC. The chain uses TRBV10-3 and TRBJ1-2; D is unclear. Germline V gives CDR1 ENHRY, CDR2 SYGVKD. With 3 bases removed from V and 3 bases from J, the gap between germline ends came to 23 bases. The length of the CDR3 is 18 residues.